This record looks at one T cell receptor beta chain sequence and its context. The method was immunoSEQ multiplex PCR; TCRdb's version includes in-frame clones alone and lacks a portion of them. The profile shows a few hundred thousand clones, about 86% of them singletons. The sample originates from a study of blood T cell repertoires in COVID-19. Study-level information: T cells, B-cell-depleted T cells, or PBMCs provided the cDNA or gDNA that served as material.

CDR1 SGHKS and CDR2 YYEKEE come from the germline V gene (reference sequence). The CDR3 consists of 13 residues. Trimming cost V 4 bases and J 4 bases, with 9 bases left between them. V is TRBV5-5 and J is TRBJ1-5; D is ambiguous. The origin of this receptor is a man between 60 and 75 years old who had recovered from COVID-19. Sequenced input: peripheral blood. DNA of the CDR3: TGTGCCAGCAGCCCAGACTGGAATCAGCCCCAGCATTTT. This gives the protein CASSPDWNQPQHF.